The 21 T cell receptor beta chains presented below share a single source sample, sequenced in a study of stem cell transplantation in POMP-related autoinflammatory disease (dated by TCRdb to the early 2020s). Their antigens remain unidentified. Explained via the paper, the time point label denotes: before hematopoietic stem cell transplant. Library preparation used the immunoSEQ multiplex PCR assay. Entries here come from immuneACCESS through TCRdb and include only in-frame sequences with V and J called. Some clones fail to appear in such tables; in the studies checked, an unresolved V gene covers under half of the shortfall, and the cause of the remainder is unknown. This sample comprises roughly 8,500 clones, about nine tenths of them detected only once. The top ten clones comprise 2.5% to 3.5% of the sample. Results and caveats for the whole study, not just this receptor: Across all analyzed T-cell subsets, PRAID patients tended toward lower TRB diversity and higher clonality. A restricted number of unique TRB V-J gene pairings was observed in PRAID patients.

Sample: CD8+ T cells from PBMCs, taken before stem cell transplantation. The receptors were gathered from a human donor with POMP-related autoinflammation and immune dysregulation (PRAID).

This clone was detected a few times. V and J are TRBV6-1 and TRBJ2-7; 8 bases map to TRBD2. The CDR3 runs to 13 residues. Germline assignment: CDR1 MNHNS and CDR2 SASEGT. The J segment lost 3 bases and the V segment lost 6 bases, leaving 4 bases of the junction unmatched. The CDR3 DNA is TGTGCCAGCAGAGGTAGCGGGGTCTACGAGCAGTACTTC. Its protein is CASRGSGVYEQYF.

The rearrangement joins TRBV6-1 to TRBJ2-1; D remains unclear. CDR1 MNHNS and CDR2 SASEGT come from the germline V gene. Deletions cut 6 bases from V and 4 bases from J, with 10 bases between. CDR3 length: 13 amino acids. CDR3 amino acids: CASRLPVYNEQFF. In nucleotides, the CDR3 is TGTGCCAGCAGACTTCCCGTGTACAATGAGCAGTTCTTC.

V usage is TRBV4-1 and J usage is TRBJ1-6, with a weak D call TRBD1 (5 bases). Deletions cut 1 base from V and 5 bases from J, with 9 bases between. The CDR3 is 15 amino acids. CDR1 MGHRA and CDR2 YSYEKL come from the germline V gene. In DNA, the CDR3 is TGCGCCAGCAGCCAAGCTCAGGGCCATAATTCACCCCTCCACTTT. Translating it yields CASSQAQGHNSPLHF.

V and J are TRBV5-1 and TRBJ1-6, with TRBD1 matching over 7 bases. The CDR3 length is 17 residues. The junction had 8 bases not matched to a gene; V was cut back by 5 bases and J by 0 bases. Germline V gene sequence: CDR1 SGHRS, CDR2 YFSETQ. The CDR3 DNA is TGCGCCAGCAGGTCCGGGACAGCTGGCTCCTATAATTCACCCCTCCACTTT. Amino acids: CASRSGTAGSYNSPLHF.

The V call is TRBV29-1, the J call TRBJ1-2, with D hard to call. This CDR3 has 14 residues. Trimming removed 6 bases at V and 2 bases at J, with 16 bases between. Per germline, CDR1 SQVTM and CDR2 ANQGSEA. CDR3 sequence: CSVHRGTLNYGYTF. For the CDR3, the DNA is TGCAGCGTCCATCGGGGTACTTTGAACTATGGCTACACCTTC.

The CDR3 sequence is CASSLSGSSYNEQFF. The DNA for the CDR3 is TGTGCCAGCAGTCTTAGCGGTTCCTCCTACAATGAGCAGTTCTTC. This rearrangement joins TRBV6-5 to TRBJ2-1, with D maybe TRBD2 (6 bases). This CDR3 is built from 15 residues. The germline gives CDR1 MNHEY, CDR2 SVGAGI. Between the trimmed V and J ends, which lost 5 bases and 0 bases, there was a span of 11 bases.

V and J are TRBV11-1 and TRBJ2-7; 8 bases fit TRBD2. The germline V gene encodes CDR1 SGHAT and CDR2 FQDESV (reference sequence). V shed 5 bases and J 2 bases; nucleotides not matched to a gene: 5. This CDR3 spans 14 amino acids. The CDR3 sequence: CASSLSGTPYEQYF. The CDR3 region has the DNA TGTGCCAGCAGCCTTAGCGGGACCCCCTACGAGCAGTACTTC.

The CDR3 nucleotides are TGCGCCAGCAGCCAAGGACTCAGGGGGCGCCGGGTGGACATTCAGTACTTC. Encoded protein: CASSQGLRGRRVDIQYF. V and J are TRBV4-1 and TRBJ2-4, with 8 bases lining up with TRBD1. The CDR3 runs to 17 residues. Per germline, CDR1 MGHRA and CDR2 YSYEKL. With V trimmed by 1 base and J by 8 bases, 13 bases remained unmatched.

The chain couples TRBV6-1 to TRBJ1-2; TRBD1 aligns across 8 bases. Germline V gene data show CDR1 as MNHNS and CDR2 as SASEGT. CDR3 length: 14 residues. Trimming removed 2 bases from V and 3 bases from J; junction bases left unmatched: 2. CDR3 residues: CASSEQGAYYGYTF. The CDR3 DNA reads TGTGCCAGCAGTGAACAGGGGGCTTACTATGGCTACACCTTC.

The rearrangement links TRBV15 to TRBJ1-2; 7 nucleotides match TRBD1. This CDR3 region has 18 residues. Trimming removed 0 bases from V and 3 bases from J; junction bases left unmatched: 13. Germline CDR1 and CDR2: LNHNV and YYDKDF (reference sequence). CDR3: CATSREALSPQGDYGYTF. The CDR3 DNA is TGTGCCACCAGCAGAGAAGCCCTCAGCCCCCAGGGGGACTATGGCTACACCTTC.

The chain employs TRBV7-9 and TRBJ1-3; D remains unclear. The CDR3 is 15 residues long. Trimming shortened V by 2 bases and J by 1 base, and 9 bases separated the two germline ends. Per germline, CDR1 SEHNR and CDR2 FQNEAQ (reference sequence). The CDR3 DNA reads as TGTGCCAGCAGCTTAAGTTGGGGATCTGGAAACACCATATATTTT. Its translation: CASSLSWGSGNTIYF. The complete variable domain, with remaining parts taken from reference TRBV7-9 and TRBJ1-3, reads DTGVSQNPRHKITKRGQNVTFRCDPISEHNRLYWYRQTLGQGPEFLTYFQNEAQLEKSRLLSDRFSAERPKGSFSTLEIQRTEQGDSAMYLCASSLSWGSGNTIYFGEGSWLTVV.

This chain joins TRBV28 and TRBJ2-7; D is unresolved. Germline lookup yields CDR1 MDHEN and CDR2 SYDVKM. Trimming removed 3 bases at V and 2 bases at J, with 5 bases between. The CDR3 is 12 amino acids. In DNA form, the CDR3 reads TGTGCCAGCAGTTTCCGTCCCTACGAGCAGTACTTC. It yields the protein CASSFRPYEQYF.

This sequence joins TRBV7-9 and TRBJ1-3; no reliable D call. CDR1 SEHNR and CDR2 FQNEAQ come from the germline V gene (reference sequence). Trimming stripped 5 bases from V and 0 bases from J, with 11 bases between. This CDR3 has 15 residues. This CDR3 reads CASSPSVLSGNTIYF. CDR3 nucleotide sequence: TGTGCCAGCAGCCCTAGCGTACTCTCTGGAAACACCATATATTTT.

The chain is built from TRBV19 and TRBJ1-2; perhaps TRBD1 as D (6 bases). The CDR3 has 14 residues. Germline CDR1 is LNHDA and CDR2 is SQIVND (reference sequence). V lost 4 bases and J 8 bases, leaving 17 bases between the germline ends. The CDR3 DNA is TGTGCCAGTAGTACCCTACAGGGATCGGAGGGCTACACCTTC. It encodes CASSTLQGSEGYTF.

The chain employs TRBV6-1 and TRBJ1-2; D is undetermined. The CDR3 consists of 11 residues. Trimming shortened V by 2 bases and J by 8 bases, and 6 bases separated the two germline ends. Germline V gene data show CDR1 as MNHNS and CDR2 as SASEGT. The CDR3 loop is CASSENGGYTF. The CDR3 region has the DNA TGTGCCAGCAGTGAAAATGGAGGCTACACCTTC.

The chain employs TRBV6-5 and TRBJ1-1, with no clear D. Trimming cost V 6 bases and J 4 bases, with 15 bases left between them. The CDR3 covers 14 residues. Per the germline V gene, CDR1 is MNHEY and CDR2 is SVGAGI. DNA of the CDR3: TGTGCCAGCAGCGGGCTATTACAGCGCACTGAAGCTTTCTTT. It is translated as CASSGLLQRTEAFF.

The chain recombines TRBV10-2 with TRBJ1-1; D is ambiguous. Between the trimmed V and J ends, which lost 3 bases and 1 base, there was a span of 6 bases. Per germline, CDR1 WSHSY and CDR2 SAAADI. The CDR3 runs to 13 residues. The CDR3 loop reads CASSDGRNTEAFF. As DNA, the CDR3 is TGCGCCAGCAGTGATGGGAGGAACACTGAAGCTTTCTTT.

V gene TRBV19 combines with J gene TRBJ2-4, with TRBD1 as a possible D gene (6 bases). Germline V gives CDR1 LNHDA, CDR2 SQIVND (reference sequence). Trimming cost V 10 bases and J 2 bases, with 9 bases left between them. The CDR3 extends over 12 amino acids. CDR3 loop: CATWGPKNIQYF. The CDR3 DNA follows: TGTGCCACCTGGGGGCCCAAAAACATTCAGTACTTC.

A note on this clone: At one end, the junction sequence differs from germline, possibly due to a read error. CDR3 in DNA: TGTGCCAGCAGCTACTATGGTAATTCACCCCTCCACTTT. This encodes CASSYYGNSPLHF. The rearrangement links TRBV6-5 to TRBJ1-6, with no clear D. The V gene's germline CDR1 is MNHEY and CDR2 SVGAGI. The CDR3 is 13 residues long.

V gene TRBV7-6 combines with J gene TRBJ2-3; D unclear. The CDR3 covers 13 residues. CDR1 and CDR2 (germline): SGHVS, FNYEAQ. Trimming left V 8 bases short and J 4 bases short, with 13 bases between. The CDR3 DNA is TGTGCCAGCGCAGCAACAAGCGCAGATACGCAGTATTTT. Amino acid sequence: CASAATSADTQYF.

The V gene is TRBV6-5, the J gene TRBJ1-5; D is uncertain. With 6 bases removed from V and 5 bases from J, the gap between germline ends came to 17 bases. CDR1 is MNHEY and CDR2 is SVGAGI in the germline V gene. The CDR3 runs 15 residues. The CDR3 DNA sequence: TGTGCCAGCAGCTTAGATTCGGGGTGGGATCAGCCCCAGCATTTT. Amino acid sequence: CASSLDSGWDQPQHF.